Listed below are T cell receptor beta chains from one sample, sequenced in a study of blood T cell repertoires in COVID-19. The protocol was immunoSEQ multiplex PCR, while the TCRdb copy is restricted to in-frame clones and leaves out a portion. The sample contains under 250,000 clones, 80% to 95% of which appear only once. The sample taken for sequencing was peripheral blood. Source of these receptors: a man under 40 with COVID-19, enrolled during active disease. The CDR3 runs from the conserved cysteine through the conserved F or W. The D gene is left open where the match is weak.

j_call d_call v_call cdr3_nt cdr3_aa
TRBJ2-1 TRBD2 TRBV14 TGTGCCAGCAGCCAAGATTACGGGACTAGCGGATCCTTAACCTACAATGAGCAGTTCTTC CASSQDYGTSGSLTYNEQFF
TRBJ1-2 . TRBV7-9 TGTGCCAGCAGCTCCAGGGGTGGCTACACCTTC CASSSRGGYTF
TRBJ1-2 . TRBV7-6 TGTGCCAGCAGCTTAGGTATTCCAGGGAAACACTATGGCTACACCTTC CASSLGIPGKHYGYTF
TRBJ1-2 TRBD1 TRBV25-1 TGTGCCAGCAGCCCCCAGAGGGGGCTGCTCTATGGCTACACCTTC CASSPQRGLLYGYTF
TRBJ2-7 TRBD1 TRBV19 TGTGCCAGTACTCAAGGGGGCTCCAATTACGAGCAGTACTTC CASTQGGSNYEQYF
TRBJ1-3 . TRBV3-1/TRBV3-2 TGTGCCAGCAGCCAAGATATGCGGTACTCTGGAAACACCATATATTTT CASSQDMRYSGNTIYF
TRBJ1-2 . TRBV6-1 TGTGCCAGCAGTGAAGTGAGGACAGAACGCGCTAACTATGGCTACACCTTC CASSEVRTERANYGYTF
TRBJ2-7 TRBD1 TRBV6-5 TGTGCCAGCAGTTACCTCCGGGACAGTCCCTACGAGCAGTACTTC CASSYLRDSPYEQYF
TRBJ2-3 . TRBV30 TGTGCCTGGAGTCTTGCGGCTACCGTCACAGATACGCAGTATTTT CAWSLAATVTDTQYF
TRBJ1-6 . TRBV11-2 TGTGCCAGCAGTAGGGGAGGGGTTAGGAATTCACCCCTCCACTTT CASSRGGVRNSPLHF
TRBJ2-1 . TRBV7-9 TGTGCCAGCAGCTTACAGGGGCAAGTGGACAATGAGCAGTTCTTC CASSLQGQVDNEQFF
TRBJ2-5 TRBD2 TRBV5-1 TGCGCCAGCAGCTTGCGGACTAGCGGGGAGGAGACCCAGTACTTC CASSLRTSGEETQYF
TRBJ1-2 TRBD1 TRBV5-1 TGCGCCAGCAGCTTACAGACAGGGGGGGATGGCTACACCTTC CASSLQTGGDGYTF